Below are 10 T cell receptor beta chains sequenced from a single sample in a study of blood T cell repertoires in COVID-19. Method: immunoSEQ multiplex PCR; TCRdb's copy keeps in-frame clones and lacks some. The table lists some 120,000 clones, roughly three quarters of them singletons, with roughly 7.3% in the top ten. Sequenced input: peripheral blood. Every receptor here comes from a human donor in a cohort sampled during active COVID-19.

For the CDR3, the DNA is TGCAGTGCTAGTAGCGGGGCGGTATACGAGCAGTACTTC. It is translated as CSASSGAVYEQYF. The chain couples TRBV20-1 to TRBJ2-7; 8 nucleotides agree with TRBD2. V shed 3 bases, J shed 4 bases, and the junction held 5 bases outside the gene matches. This CDR3 is built from 13 residues. Germline values: CDR1 DFQATT, CDR2 SNEGSKA (reference sequence).

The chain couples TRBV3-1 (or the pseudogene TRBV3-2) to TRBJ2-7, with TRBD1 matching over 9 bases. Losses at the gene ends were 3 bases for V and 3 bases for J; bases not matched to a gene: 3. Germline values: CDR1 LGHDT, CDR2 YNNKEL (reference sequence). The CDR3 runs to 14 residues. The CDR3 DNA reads TGTGCCAGCAGCCACTGGGACAGGGTCTACGAGCAGTACTTC. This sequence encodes CASSHWDRVYEQYF.

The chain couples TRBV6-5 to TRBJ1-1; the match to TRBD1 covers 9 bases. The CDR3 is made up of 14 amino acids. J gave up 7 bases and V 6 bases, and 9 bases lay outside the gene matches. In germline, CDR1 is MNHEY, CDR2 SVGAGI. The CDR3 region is CASSQQQGANEAFF. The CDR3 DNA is TGTGCCAGCAGCCAACAACAGGGGGCAAATGAAGCTTTCTTT.

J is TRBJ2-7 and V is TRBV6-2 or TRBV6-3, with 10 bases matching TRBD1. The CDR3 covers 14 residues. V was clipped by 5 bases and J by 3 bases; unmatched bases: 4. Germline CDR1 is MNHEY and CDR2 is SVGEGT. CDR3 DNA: TGTGCCAGCAGTGACGGGACAGGGGTCTACGAGCAGTACTTC. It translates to CASSDGTGVYEQYF.

The CDR3: CASSQGPGTGGTNEKLFF. In DNA form, the CDR3 reads TGCGCCAGCAGCCAAGGACCCGGGACAGGGGGAACTAATGAAAAACTGTTTTTT. The chain is built from TRBV4-1 and TRBJ1-4; 11 nucleotides agree with TRBD1. V gave up 1 base and J gave up 1 base; unmatched junction bases: 5. Germline CDR1 reads MGHRA; CDR2 reads YSYEKL. The CDR3 has 18 amino acids.

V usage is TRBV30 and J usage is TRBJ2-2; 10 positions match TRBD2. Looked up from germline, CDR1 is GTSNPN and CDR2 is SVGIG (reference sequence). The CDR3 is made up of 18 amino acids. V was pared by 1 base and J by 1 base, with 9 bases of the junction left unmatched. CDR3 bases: TGTGCCTGGAGTGGTGGGGCTAGCGGGGGAGGGAACACCGGGGAGCTGTTTTTT. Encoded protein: CAWSGGASGGGNTGELFF.

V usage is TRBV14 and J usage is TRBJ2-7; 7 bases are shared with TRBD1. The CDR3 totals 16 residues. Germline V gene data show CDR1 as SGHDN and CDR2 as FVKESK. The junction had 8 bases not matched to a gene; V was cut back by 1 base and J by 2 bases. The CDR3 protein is CASSQGGGRGTYEQYF. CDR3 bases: TGTGCCAGCAGCCAAGGAGGGGGCAGGGGGACCTACGAGCAGTACTTC.

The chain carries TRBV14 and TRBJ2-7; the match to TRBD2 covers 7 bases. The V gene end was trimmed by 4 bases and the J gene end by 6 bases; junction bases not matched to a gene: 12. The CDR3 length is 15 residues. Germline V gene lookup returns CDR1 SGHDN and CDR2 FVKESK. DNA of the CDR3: TGTGCCAGCAGCCCCTTGGCGGGAGAGCAGGTCGAGCAGTACTTC. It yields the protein CASSPLAGEQVEQYF.

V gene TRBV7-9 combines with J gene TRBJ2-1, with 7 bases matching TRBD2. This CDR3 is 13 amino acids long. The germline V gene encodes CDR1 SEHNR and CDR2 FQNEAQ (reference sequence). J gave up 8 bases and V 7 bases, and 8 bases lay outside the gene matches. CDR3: CASILGGRDEQFF. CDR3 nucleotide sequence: TGTGCCAGCATCCTGGGGGGGAGAGATGAGCAGTTCTTC.

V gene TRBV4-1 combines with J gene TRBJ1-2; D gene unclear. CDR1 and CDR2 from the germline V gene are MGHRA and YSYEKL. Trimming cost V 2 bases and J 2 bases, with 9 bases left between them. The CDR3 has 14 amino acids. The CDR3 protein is CASSQFRENYGYTF. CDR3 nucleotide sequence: TGCGCCAGCAGCCAATTCCGGGAGAACTATGGCTACACCTTC.